This is a list of T cell receptor beta chains from one sample in a study of cytomegalovirus exposure and HLA in healthy donors. Method: immunoSEQ multiplex PCR; TCRdb's copy keeps in-frame clones and lacks some. The data contain under 200,000 clones, 70% to 90% of them seen just once; the ten biggest clones take up approximately 7%. Sequenced material: PBMCs. The origin of the receptors is a woman aged 25 to 39 in good health and CMV-seropositive. The CDR3 runs from the conserved cysteine through the conserved F or W. Each record gives: J gene, clone size, V gene, D gene, CDR3 DNA, CDR3 protein. A D gene is named only where the DNA matches it firmly. For some rows the clone size is stated as once, few or many, or as a class when expanded; others skip it.

TRBJ1-1 NA TRBV14 NA TGTGCCAGCAGCCAACTGGGGCTCCCCGCTTTCTTT CASSQLGLPAFF
TRBJ1-2 few TRBV11-2 NA TGTGCCAGCAGCCACTACAGGGAAAACTATGGCTACACCTTC CASSHYRENYGYTF
TRBJ1-2 NA TRBV9 NA TGTGCCAGCAGCGTATTTGCCGGTCAGGGTTCGTCGTGGCTAGAAATCTATGGCTACACCTTC CASSVFAGQGSSWLEIYGYTF
TRBJ2-7 NA TRBV7-8 NA TGTGCCAGCAACCTCAGGCAGGCCTACGAGCAGTACTTC CASNLRQAYEQYF
TRBJ1-1 NA TRBV28 NA TGTGCCAGCAGTCCCCTCGGGGAGGACACTGAAGCTTTCTTT CASSPLGEDTEAFF
TRBJ2-7 NA TRBV6-1 NA TGTGCCAGCAGTTTGTCGGTCTACGAGCAGTACTTC CASSLSVYEQYF
TRBJ2-1 NA TRBV7-2 NA TGTGCCAGCAGCTTCGCCCCCGGAGGAGAGCAGTTCTTC CASSFAPGGEQFF
TRBJ2-5 NA TRBV7-3 NA TGTGCCAGCAGCACAAGTACAGACCAAGAGACCCAGTACTTC CASSTSTDQETQYF
TRBJ1-5 few TRBV28 NA TGTGCCAGCAGGTCCTATGATCAGCCCCAGCATTTT CASRSYDQPQHF
TRBJ1-2 few TRBV18 TRBD1 TGTGCCAGCTCATCCGGGACAGGGAGGAGCTATGGCTACACCTTC CASSSGTGRSYGYTF
TRBJ1-4 NA TRBV28 TRBD1 TGTGCCAGCAGTACCTATTTCGGGACAGATAATGAAAAACTGTTTTTT CASSTYFGTDNEKLFF
TRBJ1-5 NA TRBV4-3 NA TGCGCCAGCAGCCAAGCTCTCACAGGGTTTGTCAATCAGCCCCAGCATTTT CASSQALTGFVNQPQHF
TRBJ1-2 NA TRBV2 TRBD1 TGTGCCAGCAGCAGTCTCGACAGGGGCTATGGCTACACCTTC CASSSLDRGYGYTF
TRBJ1-1 NA TRBV19 NA TGTGCCACTGGTAGGGGAACTGAAGCTTTCTTT CATGRGTEAFF
TRBJ1-2 NA TRBV9 NA TGTGCCAGCAGCGTTAGTTTTCCCGGGACACATAACTATGGCTACACCTTC CASSVSFPGTHNYGYTF
TRBJ2-3 NA TRBV4-2 TRBD2 TGTGCCAGCAGCCTCCTAGCGGGGGGATCCACAGATACGCAGTATTTT CASSLLAGGSTDTQYF
TRBJ2-3 NA TRBV15 TRBD1 TGTGCCACCAGCCGGACAGGGACCACAGATACGCAGTATTTT CATSRTGTTDTQYF
TRBJ2-7 NA TRBV25-1 TRBD2 TGTGCCAGCTTAAGCGGGACCAGAAACGAGCAGTACTTC CASLSGTRNEQYF
TRBJ2-7 NA TRBV7-2 NA TGTGCCAGCAGGTACGGACTCTCCTACGAGCAGTACTTC CASRYGLSYEQYF
TRBJ2-1 once TRBV1 NA TGCACCAGCAAAGCCGACAGGGGCGCCAATGAGCAGTTCTTC CTSKADRGANEQFF
TRBJ2-7 NA TRBV27 NA TGTGCCACCTCAGGACAGAACTACGAGCAGTACTTC CATSGQNYEQYF
TRBJ2-2 once TRBV2 TRBD1 TGTGCCAGCAGTCGACAGGGGGCCGGGGAGCTGTTTTTT CASSRQGAGELFF
TRBJ1-2 NA TRBV15 TRBD1 TGTGCCACCAGCAGAACGGGACAGCCCTATGGCTACACCTTC CATSRTGQPYGYTF
TRBJ1-5 NA TRBV7-9 NA TGTGCCAGCAGCCTACCCCCTATGGACGGACACAATCAGCCCCAGCATTTT CASSLPPMDGHNQPQHF
TRBJ2-3 NA TRBV10-3 NA TGTGCCATCAGTGAAGGGGGATATACGCAGTATTTT CAISEGGYTQYF
TRBJ2-3 NA TRBV6-5 TRBD2 TGTGCCAGCAGTTACGCATGGGCGGGGGGGCCAGATACGCAGTATTTT CASSYAWAGGPDTQYF
TRBJ2-1 NA TRBV10-3 TRBD2 TGTGCCACCGGGGTAGGGCGGGGGGGCACTAGGGGCTACAATGAGCAGTTCTTC CATGVGRGGTRGYNEQFF
TRBJ1-3 NA TRBV28 TRBD1 TGTGCCAGCAGTCCACAGGGGGCGCGGGGAAACACCATATATTTT CASSPQGARGNTIYF
TRBJ1-2 NA TRBV5-1 NA TGCGCCAGCAGCTTGGCACCACAGGGTGATTCTTACTATGGCTACACCTTC CASSLAPQGDSYYGYTF
TRBJ2-7 NA TRBV7-9 NA TGTGCCAGCAGCTTAGGAACAGGGTGGAGGAAGGAAAACGAGCAGTACTTC CASSLGTGWRKENEQYF
TRBJ1-1 NA TRBV6-5 TRBD1 TGTGCCAGCACGGGGCAGGGGGCGGACACTGAAGCTTTCTTT CASTGQGADTEAFF
TRBJ2-1 NA TRBV30 NA TGTGCCTGGGGTCAATCGCCCCAGGGCGGTGAGCAGTTCTTC CAWGQSPQGGEQFF
TRBJ1-2 NA TRBV27 NA TGTGCCAGCAGTGGGTGGGAGGGGATTGCCTATGGCTACACCTTC CASSGWEGIAYGYTF
TRBJ1-6 NA TRBV9 TRBD1 TGTGCCAGCAGCTCTCTTTTCGGGACAGGGGTGGGTTCACTCCTCCACTTT CASSSLFGTGVGSLLHF
TRBJ1-2 NA TRBV2 NA TGTGCCAGCAGTCCAGTGAGCGGGGCCGGACACGGCTACACCTTC CASSPVSGAGHGYTF
TRBJ1-1 NA TRBV18 TRBD1 TGTGCCAGCTCCCCCGGGACAGGGGACACTGAAGCTTTCTTT CASSPGTGDTEAFF
TRBJ1-2 NA TRBV4-1 TRBD1 TGCGCCAGCAGCCAGATACGACAGGGGACCAACTATGGCTACACCTTC CASSQIRQGTNYGYTF
TRBJ2-3 NA TRBV9 NA TGTGCCAGCAGCGTAGTACAGAGCACAGATACGCAGTATTTT CASSVVQSTDTQYF
TRBJ1-1 NA TRBV21-1 NA TGTGCCAGTCGGACACTTGGACGGATGAACACTGAAGCTTTCTTT CASRTLGRMNTEAFF
TRBJ1-1 NA TRBV7-2 NA TGTGCCAGCAGCTTATTAGCGGGGAACACTGAAGCTTTCTTT CASSLLAGNTEAFF
TRBJ1-1 few TRBV9 NA TGTGCCAGCAGCGTAGCAGGGAGGACTGAAGCTTTCTTT CASSVAGRTEAFF
TRBJ2-3 NA TRBV5-1 TRBD1 TGCGCCAGCAGCACAGGGGGAACAGATACGCAGTATTTT CASSTGGTDTQYF
TRBJ1-1 few TRBV9 TRBD1 TGTGCCAGCAGCTCCAGGGACCCAGGGGGCGAAGCTTTCTTT CASSSRDPGGEAFF
TRBJ2-2 once TRBV11-2 NA TGTGCCAGCAGCATCAGGGGATCCACCGGGGAGCTGTTTTTT CASSIRGSTGELFF
TRBJ1-2 NA TRBV7-8 NA TGTGCCAGCAGCTTCGTTAACTATGGCTACACCTTC CASSFVNYGYTF
TRBJ2-3 few TRBV28 TRBD1 TGTGCCAGCAGACTCGGGGACAGGGAATTGGATACGCAGTATTTT CASRLGDRELDTQYF
TRBJ1-2 few TRBV6-6 NA TGTGCCAGCAGCCGCCTGGAAGGGGCGCTGGGCTACACCTTC CASSRLEGALGYTF
TRBJ1-1 NA TRBV4-2 TRBD1 TGTGCCAGCACCACGACAGGGATGAACACTGAAGCTTTCTTT CASTTTGMNTEAFF
TRBJ1-1 NA TRBV29-1 TRBD1 TGCAGCGTTGATGGGACAGGGGGGACTATGAACACTGAAGCTTTCTTT CSVDGTGGTMNTEAFF
TRBJ2-5 NA TRBV7-9 TRBD1 TGTGCCAGCAGCCAAGACAGGGGGACTGTGGGGGAGACCCAGTACTTC CASSQDRGTVGETQYF
TRBJ2-5 once TRBV27 TRBD2 TGTGCCAGCAGTCCAGCTAGCGGAGAGTACCAAGAGACCCAGTACTTC CASSPASGEYQETQYF
TRBJ2-2 NA TRBV4-3 TRBD2 TGCGCCAGCAGGAGCGGGGGGAAGAACACCGGGGAGCTGTTTTTT CASRSGGKNTGELFF